The 8 T cell receptor beta chains below come from one sample, sequenced in a study of beta chain features in type 1 diabetes. TCRB transcripts that were expressed got sequenced, as all of the isolated RNA had been reverse transcribed. Here immunoSEQ multiplex PCR was the method, and the copy in TCRdb shows in-frame clones only, minus some. The repertoire holds a few hundred thousand clones, with about a tenth as singletons. The sample was central memory CD4+ T cells from blood. The receptors here all came from a man aged 18 to 29 in good health.

This clone was seen only a few times. The chain couples TRBV30 to TRBJ1-1, with D possibly being TRBD1 (5 bases). The ends were cut back, 7 bases at V and 3 bases at J, with 18 bases in the middle. Germline-derived CDR1 and CDR2 are GTSNPN and SVGIG (reference sequence). CDR3 length: 14 amino acids. DNA of the CDR3: TGTGCCTCCGGGGCAGACTCGCGGCACACTGAAGCTTTCTTT. Translating it yields CASGADSRHTEAFF.

The table lists this clone with a few counts. This sequence joins TRBV7-9 and TRBJ2-7, with 7 nucleotides matching TRBD1. Per the germline V gene, CDR1 is SEHNR and CDR2 is FQNEAQ (reference sequence). The CDR3 loop spans 13 amino acids. The V and J ends lost 3 bases and 6 bases, in that order; junction bases with no gene match: 5. The CDR3 protein is CASSFLTGFEQYF. The CDR3 coding sequence is TGTGCCAGCAGCTTCTTGACAGGGTTCGAGCAGTACTTC. The variable domain in full, with the rest retrieved from reference TRBV7-9 and TRBJ2-7, is DTGVSQNPRHKITKRGQNVTFRCDPISEHNRLYWYRQTLGQGPEFLTYFQNEAQLEKSRLLSDRFSAERPKGSFSTLEIQRTEQGDSAMYLCASSFLTGFEQYFGPGTRLTVT.

The chain is built from TRBV7-2 and TRBJ1-5; tentatively, D is TRBD1 (5 bases). This CDR3 has 18 residues. Germline V gene data show CDR1 as SGHTA and CDR2 as FQGNSA. V lost 1 base to trimming and J lost 0 bases, with 16 bases between them. The CDR3 sequence: CASSLGSGEAYSNQPQHF. The CDR3 bases are TGTGCCAGCAGCTTAGGATCGGGGGAGGCTTATAGCAATCAGCCCCAGCATTTT.

This clone has just a few counts. The chain uses TRBV7-9 and TRBJ2-5, with 12 bases that match TRBD2. The CDR3 loop spans 15 amino acids. V dropped 7 bases and J dropped 5; count of bases not matched to a gene: 8. Per the germline V gene, CDR1 is SEHNR and CDR2 is FQNEAQ (reference sequence). The CDR3 spells CASTRLAGALETQYF. For the CDR3, the DNA is TGTGCCAGCACCCGACTAGCGGGAGCCCTTGAGACCCAGTACTTC.

The count of this clone is one. The rearrangement uses TRBV5-4 and TRBJ1-4; D gene ambiguous. The CDR3 sequence is 15 residues long. V was shortened by 0 bases and J by 4 bases, with 10 bases between the two germline ends. CDR1 SGHNT and CDR2 YYREEE come from the germline V gene (reference sequence). The CDR3: CASSLDRGGNEKLFF. Here the CDR3 DNA reads TGTGCCAGCAGCTTGGATCGGGGAGGTAATGAAAAACTGTTTTTT.

This clone has a handful of counts. Here the CDR3 reads CASSLRLAGVVDTQYF. CDR3 nucleotide sequence: TGTGCCAGCAGCTTAAGGCTAGCGGGAGTCGTAGATACGCAGTATTTT. The genes are TRBV13 and TRBJ2-3, with 10 bases matching TRBD2. Germline trimming cut 2 bases from V and 5 bases from J; bases unmatched to any gene: 7. CDR3 length: 16 residues. Looked up from germline, CDR1 is PRHDT and CDR2 is FYEKMQ (reference sequence). Using reference TRBV13 and TRBJ2-3 for the parts outside the CDR3, the full variable domain is AAGVIQSPRHLIKEKRETATLKCYPIPRHDTVYWYQQGPGQDPQFLISFYEKMQSDKGSIPDRFSAQQFSDYHSELNMSSLELGDSALYFCASSLRLAGVVDTQYFGPGTRLTVL.

The genes are TRBV2 and TRBJ2-1; 8 positions agree with TRBD2. In germline, CDR1 is SNHLY, CDR2 FYNNEI. V was pared by 2 bases and J by 12 bases, with 6 bases of the junction left unmatched. CDR3 size: 13 residues. Here the CDR3 reads CASSERGLERQFF. The CDR3 DNA sequence: TGTGCCAGCAGTGAAAGGGGACTAGAGAGGCAGTTCTTC. Full variable domain (rest looked up from reference TRBV2 and TRBJ2-1): EPEVTQTPSHQVTQMGQEVILRCVPISNHLYFYWYRQILGQKVEFLVSFYNNEISEKSEIFDDQFSVERPDGSNFTLKIRSTKLEDSAMYFCASSERGLERQFFGPGTRLTVL.

This CDR3 reads CASSSGRASEQFF. The DNA for the CDR3 is TGTGCCAGCAGTAGCGGGAGGGCAAGCGAGCAGTTCTTC. The chain joins TRBV7-9 to TRBJ2-1; 11 positions match TRBD2. The CDR3 has 13 residues. J gave up 10 bases and V 6 bases, and 5 bases lay outside the gene matches. In germline, CDR1 is SEHNR, CDR2 FQNEAQ (reference sequence).